Presented here are 11 T cell receptor beta chains from one specimen sequenced in a study of CD8 T cells in ankylosing spondylitis. Antigens for these TCRs are unknown. General study points: Typical of ankylosing spondylitis blood, it appeared, was a TCR beta motif of roughly eight highly homologous variants.

TCRdb ran MiXCR on the 5' RACE reads and lists one entry per CDR3 protein. The profile shows over 400,000 distinct CDR3 sequences, around 26% of them singletons. Sequencing used blood, either unsorted or a sorted T cell fraction (not recorded which). The receptors stem from a male donor with ankylosing spondylitis.

This clonotype was found a few times. The chain employs TRBV7-8 and TRBJ1-4, with 9 bases lining up with TRBD1. Germline loops: CDR1 SGHVS, CDR2 FQNEAQ. CDR3 length: 15 residues. V trimming: 3 bases; J trimming: 5 bases; junction bases outside the gene matches: 4. The CDR3 DNA is TGTGCCAGCAGCTTGAAGGACAGGGGAAATGAAAAACTGTTTTTT. Its translation: CASSLKDRGNEKLFF.

The chain recombines TRBV15 with TRBJ1-4, with D maybe TRBD1 (6 bases). V lost 2 bases and J 8 bases, leaving 12 bases between the germline ends. Germline V gene data show CDR1 as LNHNV and CDR2 as YYDKDF (reference sequence). This CDR3 is 14 amino acids long. CDR3 sequence: CATSRSRGGEKLFF. DNA for the CDR3: TGTGCCACCAGCAGAAGCAGGGGAGGAGAAAAACTGTTTTTT.

CDR3 loop: CASSSIGGSGNTIYF. CDR3 DNA sequence: TGTGCCAGCAGCTCTATTGGGGGCTCTGGAAACACCATATATTTT. V and J are TRBV27 and TRBJ1-3; tentative D call: TRBD1 (5 bases). CDR1 is MNHEY and CDR2 is SMNVEV in the germline V gene (reference sequence). V was shortened by 6 bases and J by 0 bases, with 12 bases between the two germline ends. This CDR3 comprises 15 residues.

The rearrangement links TRBV2 to TRBJ2-3, with 11 bases that match TRBD2. J was trimmed by 4 bases and V by 4 bases; bases with no gene match: 4. CDR1 is SNHLY and CDR2 is FYNNEI in the germline V gene. This CDR3 has 15 residues. The CDR3 spells CASSALAGAADTQYF. The DNA for the CDR3 is TGTGCCAGCAGTGCACTAGCGGGAGCGGCAGATACGCAGTATTTT. The variable domain in full, with the rest retrieved from reference TRBV2 and TRBJ2-3, is EPEVTQTPSHQVTQMGQEVILRCVPISNHLYFYWYRQILGQKVEFLVSFYNNEISEKSEIFDDQFSVERPDGSNFTLKIRSTKLEDSAMYFCASSALAGAADTQYFGPGTRLTVL.

V gene TRBV6-2 or TRBV6-3 combines with J gene TRBJ2-4; D remains unclear. Between the trimmed V and J ends, which lost 7 bases and 8 bases, there was a span of 9 bases. This CDR3 has 11 residues. Germline CDR1 and CDR2: MNHEY and SVGEGT. The CDR3 bases are TGTGCCAGCACCAGCCGGGACATTCAGTACTTC. Translated, it gives CASTSRDIQYF.

This chain uses TRBV20-1 with TRBJ2-1, with D maybe TRBD2 (6 bases). This CDR3 is 15 amino acids long. Germline-derived CDR1 and CDR2 are DFQATT and SNEGSKA (reference sequence). The CDR3 nucleotides read TGCATGGGAGCCCGCGGGCGGGGTAGAAACAATGAGCAGTTCTTC. Translated: CMGARGRGRNNEQFF.

This clonotype has just a few counts. The rearrangement joins TRBV5-1 to TRBJ1-4; 9 nucleotides agree with TRBD1. The V segment lost 0 bases and the J segment 4 bases; nucleotides outside the gene matches: 4. CDR3 size: 16 residues. Looked up from germline, CDR1 is SGHRS and CDR2 is YFSETQ. CDR3 in DNA: TGCGCCAGCAGCTTGGCGCCGACAGGGGGTAATGAAAAACTGTTTTTT. It specifies CASSLAPTGGNEKLFF.

The CDR3 reads CASSPSGQHQPQHF. The DNA for the CDR3 is TGTGCCAGCAGTCCCAGTGGACAGCATCAGCCCCAGCATTTT. The chain is built from TRBV12-3 or TRBV12-4 and TRBJ1-5; D may be TRBD1 (6 bases). The germline V and J ends were trimmed by 5 bases and 5 bases, with 13 bases remaining between them. This CDR3 has 14 residues.

This clonotype came up a few times. The chain has TRBV12-3 or TRBV12-4 and TRBJ1-2; D unclear. The V end was cut by 3 bases, the J end by 8 bases, with 16 bases between. The CDR3 covers 14 residues. CDR3 coding DNA: TGTGCCAGCAGTTTGCGGGCTCCGTCTTTGGGCTACACCTTC. It specifies CASSLRAPSLGYTF.

The rearrangement links TRBV7-2 to TRBJ2-5; tentative D call: TRBD2 (6 bases). This CDR3 has 12 residues. Germline CDR1 and CDR2: SGHTA and FQGNSA. Trimming pared 4 bases from V and 5 bases from J, leaving 8 bases between. The CDR3 coding sequence is TGTGCCAGCAGCTGGAGGGGTGAGACCCAGTACTTC. Translation gives CASSWRGETQYF.

J is TRBJ2-5 and V is TRBV6-1; TRBD1 matches at 10 bases. The V segment lost 6 bases and the J segment 5 bases; nucleotides outside the gene matches: 3. The CDR3 is 13 amino acids. CDR1 is MNHNS, CDR2 SASEGT, per germline. CDR3 bases: TGTGCCAGCAGGGGGACAGGGGTGGAGACCCAGTACTTC. Translation: CASRGTGVETQYF.